Each of the 13 T cell receptor beta chains below was sequenced from the same sample in a study of cytomegalovirus exposure and HLA in healthy donors. Researchers ran the PCR with 60 Vbeta and 13 Jbeta primers. Generated by immunoSEQ multiplex PCR, the TCRdb table keeps only in-frame clones and is missing some. This sample has approximately 140,000 clones; around 74% occur once, and the top ten carry about 5.9%. Source material: PBMCs. The source of these receptors is a man in his forties or fifties in good health and CMV-seropositive.

The CDR3 spells CASSRDSHETQYF. In DNA, the CDR3 is TGCGCCAGCAGCCGCGACAGTCATGAGACCCAGTACTTC. The chain uses TRBV5-1 and TRBJ2-5, with TRBD1 as a possible D gene (5 bases). V shed 4 bases and J shed 5 bases, with 12 bases lying between them. Germline V gene lookup returns CDR1 SGHRS and CDR2 YFSETQ. CDR3 size: 13 residues. The full variable domain, with the rest looked up from reference TRBV5-1 and TRBJ2-5, is KAGVTQTPRYLIKTRGQQVTLSCSPISGHRSVSWYQQTPGQGLQFLFEYFSETQRNKGNFPGRFSGRQFSNSRSEMNVSTLELGDSALYLCASSRDSHETQYFGPGTRLLVL.

The J gene is TRBJ1-4, the V gene TRBV18; unclear D gene. V gave up 2 bases and J gave up 7 bases, with 11 bases separating them. Looked up from germline, CDR1 is KGHSH and CDR2 is LQKENI. The CDR3 runs 14 residues. CDR3 nucleotides: TGTGCCAGCTCACCAGCAGTACCCAGTGAAAAACTGTTTTTT. Protein product: CASSPAVPSEKLFF.

CDR3 nucleotide sequence: TGTGCCAGCAGCAGGGACAGGGTATACGAGCAGTACTTC. As protein: CASSRDRVYEQYF. The V and J genes are TRBV5-6 and TRBJ2-7; 9 bases match TRBD1. The trim removed 4 bases at V and 4 bases at J, leaving 3 bases unmatched. CDR1 is SGHDT and CDR2 is YYEEEE in the germline V gene. CDR3 length equals 13 residues.

This chain joins TRBV28 and TRBJ1-3, with D possibly being TRBD1 (6 bases). The CDR3 loop spans 15 amino acids. Deletions cut 6 bases from V and 11 bases from J, with 23 bases between. Germline lookup yields CDR1 MDHEN and CDR2 SYDVKM. The CDR3 DNA reads as TGTGCCAGCAGAAGCCCTAAGGGGGTCCGTGAGGCCATATATTTT. Translation: CASRSPKGVREAIYF.

For this clone: Other DNA sequences from this sample encode an identical CDR3 as well. The chain is built from TRBV19 and TRBJ1-5, with TRBD1 identical over 11 bases. Germline V lookup: CDR1 LNHDA, CDR2 SQIVND (reference sequence). This CDR3 is 14 amino acids long. The trim removed 5 bases at V and 6 bases at J, leaving 3 bases unmatched. CDR3 in amino acids: CASSGTGGGQPQHF. The CDR3 nucleotides read TGTGCCAGTAGTGGGACAGGGGGAGGTCAGCCCCAGCATTTT.

V usage is TRBV6-5 and J usage is TRBJ1-2; 7 nucleotides line up with TRBD1. From germline, CDR1 is MNHEY and CDR2 SVGAGI. This CDR3 contains 14 residues. With 7 bases clipped from V and 0 bases from J, the junction kept 5 bases outside the gene matches. DNA for the CDR3: TGTGCCAGCACGAGACAGGGAACTAACTATGGCTACACCTTC. It codes for CASTRQGTNYGYTF.

The sample holds a few counts of this clone. The genes are TRBV5-1 and TRBJ2-1; tentatively, D is TRBD2 (6 bases). V lost 2 bases and J lost 5, with 11 bases in between. This CDR3 spans 14 amino acids. Germline-derived CDR1 and CDR2 are SGHRS and YFSETQ. CDR3 residues: CASSFLGGDNEQFF. CDR3 coding DNA: TGCGCCAGCAGCTTTTTGGGCGGGGACAATGAGCAGTTCTTC.

The chain carries TRBV10-1 and TRBJ2-1, with TRBD2 identical over 8 bases. The junction had 2 bases not matched to a gene; V was cut back by 6 bases and J by 7 bases. CDR1 and CDR2 (germline): WNHNN, SYGVQD (reference sequence). The CDR3 has 12 amino acids. CDR3 residues: CASSGTRNEQFF. The CDR3 nucleotides are TGCGCCAGCAGCGGGACTAGAAATGAGCAGTTCTTC.

The chain links TRBV30 to TRBJ1-6; 8 nucleotides agree with TRBD1. The V gene's germline CDR1 is GTSNPN and CDR2 SVGIG (reference sequence). Trimming took 3 bases from V and 7 from J; bases not matched to a gene: 11. The CDR3 spans 16 residues. CDR3 coding DNA: TGTGCCTGGAGCCATGACGGACAGGGTAAAAATTCACCCCTCCACTTT. It encodes CAWSHDGQGKNSPLHF.

Remarks on this clone: The germline gene is not matched at one end of the junction; a read error may be the cause. Other DNA sequences in this sample translate to the same CDR3. The chain links TRBV5-1 to TRBJ2-7, with 9 nucleotides matching TRBD1. Per the germline V gene, CDR1 is SGHRS and CDR2 is YFSETQ. The CDR3 consists of 15 residues. CDR3 residues: CASDEGGTGSYEQYF. CDR3 in DNA: TGCGCCAGCGACGAGGGAGGGACAGGGTCCTACGAGCAGTATTTC.

V gene TRBV28 combines with J gene TRBJ1-1; D is perhaps TRBD1 (6 bases). CDR1 and CDR2 from the germline V gene are MDHEN and SYDVKM. V was pared by 7 bases and J by 1 base, with 16 bases between. The CDR3 totals 15 residues. The DNA of the CDR3 is TGTGCCAGCACCAACCCGACACAGGGGAACACTGAAGCTTTCTTT. Encoded protein: CASTNPTQGNTEAFF.

This clone was counted a few times. This chain joins TRBV27 and TRBJ2-1; 9 bases fit TRBD2. CDR3 length: 15 residues. With V trimmed by 2 bases and J by 8 bases, 7 bases remained unmatched. Germline CDR1 reads MNHEY; CDR2 reads SMNVEV (reference sequence). CDR3 in DNA: TGTGCCAGCAGTTTAATGCGGGAGGGCCTGTATGAGCAGTTCTTC. This translates into CASSLMREGLYEQFF.

The CDR3 reads CASSPNKKERDRDTGELFF. CDR3 DNA sequence: TGCGCCAGCAGCCCCAACAAAAAAGAGAGAGACAGGGACACCGGGGAGCTGTTTTTT. The chain joins TRBV4-1 to TRBJ2-2; TRBD1 aligns across 7 bases. CDR3 length: 19 amino acids. Germline trimming cut 4 bases from V and 3 bases from J; bases unmatched to any gene: 17. Germline CDR1 reads MGHRA; CDR2 reads YSYEKL.